A selection of T cell receptor beta chains follows, all from one sample in a study of molecular identifiers for immune sequencing clone quantification. Each CDR3 protein is one row after TCRdb ran MiXCR on the PCR reads. Here the sample spans around 460,000 distinct CDR3 sequences, over 20% being singletons. The sequencing input was naive CD8+ T cells from blood, with Jurkat cell RNA spiked in. The origin of the receptors is a human donor in good health. Some libraries in this study had Jurkat cell RNA spiked in. Each CDR3 is given with its conserved first and last residue. The order of the fields is V gene, CDR3 protein.

TRBV9 CASSADRGPNTGELFF
TRBV19 CASKPHDRYQETQYF
TRBV6-2/TRBV6-3 CASSYSGQGQNEQYF
TRBV2 CASSEAAVHNQPQHF
TRBV6-6 CASSPDREGYEQYF
TRBV28 CASSPRQGLTEAFF
TRBV20-1 CSAENAVSSHEQYF
TRBV11-2 CASSYSGSREDEQFF
TRBV30 CAWEPQKDTEAFF
TRBV7-7 CASSPGTGNEKLFF
TRBV28 CASSFSSGEQYF
TRBV6-1 CASSDRFPGTYEQYF
TRBV12-3/TRBV12-4 CASSSPWEVGPNYGYTF
TRBV5-1 CASSPRDTRYEQYF
TRBV7-9 CASRGQASYEQYF
TRBV23-1 CAHKPGQGAVSRFGDIQYF
TRBV20-1 CSARDGTAAPSLYF
TRBV12-3/TRBV12-4 CASGLGRLGATPWSEQFF
TRBV13 CASSLGGSGRYQETQYF
TRBV5-6 CASSLALAIYEQYF
TRBV24-1 CATSDPTDPSGSRTGELFF
TRBV28 CASRQGRGRYTEAFF
TRBV4-1 CASSQTGEPDTQYF
TRBV27 CASSSGLGNQPQHF
TRBV27 CASSSTDSPSTDTQYF
TRBV12-3/TRBV12-4 CASSQSGTGSDEQYF
TRBV20-1 CSARSLRDGPENWTQYF